This T cell receptor beta chain was obtained from a study of response to subunit inactivated influenza vaccine. In TCRdb, the RT-PCR reads were re-called with MiXCR into one record per CDR3 protein. The data show around 750,000 distinct CDR3 sequences, 21% seen once. This clonotype occurred a few times. CDR1 is SGDLS and CDR2 is YYNGEE in the germline V gene. V dropped 0 bases and J dropped 9 bases, with 18 bases sitting between them. This CDR3 region has 15 residues. The clonotype originates from a man aged 50 to 60 who received an inactivated influenza vaccine. The genes are TRBV9 and TRBJ2-5; a possible D gene is TRBD1 (6 bases). The source was PBMCs from blood, collected approximately 5 days after vaccination. The CDR3 loop is CASSVDGLGASPQYF. In DNA, the CDR3 is TGTGCCAGCAGCGTAGACGGCCTGGGGGCCTCGCCCCAGTACTTC.